This T cell receptor beta chain was recovered during a study of graft-versus-host responses after intestinal transplantation (dated by TCRdb to the early 2020s). Regarding the complete study: Multivisceral, liver-intestinal, or isolated intestinal transplants were received by the recipients. Anti-thymocyte globulin induction was given to all recipients, followed by maintenance tacrolimus and steroids for around three years. After intestinal transplantation, graft-versus-host and host-versus-graft alloreactive T cell clones were followed in the graft, circulation and bone marrow using bulk TCR-beta CDR3 sequencing. Alloreactive clones were identified by sequencing pre-transplant mixed lymphocyte reaction products and comparing them with unstimulated pre-transplant donor and recipient T cells. Of the 20 to 25 intestinal transplant recipients enrolled in the cohort, one of whom was a retransplant, a few patients without pretransplant specimens were excluded. A peak of at least 4% donor T cells among recipient peripheral blood mononuclear cells was the definition used for donor T cell macrochimerism. Instead of going to the commercial service, samples from a few later patients were sequenced in-house on an Illumina MiSeq and processed with MiXCR. Summary of the overall study and its limitations: Patients with donor T cell macrochimerism had high GvH to HvG T cell clonal ratios in their allografts. GvH clones were detected in recipient bone marrow, and some of these GvH clones were observed earlier in ileal mucosa or blood, consistent with an intestinal mucosal origin. The relatively low number and heterogeneity of intestinal transplant patients limited the conclusions. Early after transplant, peak levels of circulating GvH clones were found to be associated with declines in HvG clones.

With regard to this clone: The antigen it recognizes is unknown. Base qualities are not recorded, but no much larger clone differs from it by a single base.

Intraepithelial and lamina propria lymphocytes were isolated from graft specimens using dithiothreitol, EDTA incubations and collagenase D digestion. Bulk TCR-beta sequencing was performed on serial intestinal graft biopsy specimens collected as late as 600 days after transplant. Receptors were amplified or captured by the immunoSEQ multiplex PCR assay. High-throughput TCR-beta CDR3 sequencing of genomic DNA from most patients was performed by Adaptive Biotechnologies. Per the authors' processing: TCR sequencing data were retrieved from Adaptive's ImmunoSEQ software for 15 to 20 patients, whereas a few other patients were processed with MiXCR and VDJtools. CDR3 nucleotide sequences shared by donor and recipient were removed because the origin of these sequences could not be assigned. Alloreactive clones required at least 2-fold expansion over unstimulated cells and minimum CFSE-low frequency of 0.002% (template counts) or 0.001% (read counts). A clone was considered mappable if detected in the sequenced pre-transplant spleen, lymph node, or MLR CFSE-low populations of the donor or recipient. Cumulative frequency of alloreactive clones was calculated as a percentage of all sequences weighted by copy number. As stored in TCRdb, this immuneACCESS dataset retains in-frame rearrangements with V and J assigned. A fraction of the clones does not appear; measured against another copy, unresolved V genes explain less than half of the discrepancy, and the remainder lacks a known reason. That table furnishes V, J and clone size, whereas the DNA furnished D and trimming. The sample table records 4,400 or so clones; about three quarters of these occur just once. About 8% of the sample belongs to the ten largest clones.

The CDR3 runs 16 residues from the cysteine to the phenylalanine. This entry keeps only the CDR3 DNA: 48 bases, framed from base 1. CDR1 and CDR2 are drawn from the germline V gene (reference sequence): LNHNV, YYDKDF. The V and J segments used are TRBV15 and TRBJ2-5; 9 central nucleotides agree with TRBD1. TRBJ2-7 matches the DNA end more closely, so the J call is doubtful. The sample in question was ileum tissue, obtained just under 130 days after intestinal transplantation. This receptor was taken from a human patient who received an intestinal transplant, so some T cells may come from the graft donor. CDR3 reads: CATSRVFRDREYEQYF. The sequenced DNA is TGTGCCACCAGCAGAGTGTTTAGGGACAGGGAATACGAGCAGTACTTC.